The 28 T cell receptor beta chains below come from one sample, sequenced in a study of blood T cells in healthy people across ages. The authors ran a second PCR of 7 to 11 cycles using a sample-barcoded 5' primer and a J-beta primer mix. TCRdb used MiXCR to reprocess the 5' RACE reads, holding one entry per CDR3 protein. The table lists about 1.5 million distinct CDR3 sequences, roughly 40% of them singletons. The specimen sequenced was blood. The receptors were sampled from a woman aged 18-30 years in good health.

The chain is built from TRBV11-2 and TRBJ2-1, with D tentatively TRBD2 (6 bases). V was shortened by 8 bases and J by 10 bases, with 15 bases between the two germline ends. The germline V gene encodes CDR1 SGHAT and CDR2 FQNNGV. The CDR3 covers 12 residues. The CDR3 loop is CASGGNSYEQFF. The CDR3 nucleotides read TGTGCCAGCGGGGGGAACTCCTACGAGCAGTTCTTC.

The CDR3 DNA reads as TGTGCCAGCAGTTTAGGGCAGTTATATCAGCCCCAGCATTTT. Its protein is CASSLGQLYQPQHF. V and J are TRBV28 and TRBJ1-5; no firm D call. The CDR3 consists of 14 residues. With 2 bases removed from V and 5 bases from J, the gap between germline ends came to 10 bases. From germline, CDR1 is MDHEN and CDR2 SYDVKM.

This rearrangement joins TRBV20-1 to TRBJ2-3; 10 bases line up with TRBD2. The V and J ends lost 6 bases and 8 bases, in that order; junction bases with no gene match: 11. Germline loops: CDR1 DFQATT, CDR2 SNEGSKA (reference sequence). The CDR3 extends over 14 amino acids. In nucleotides, the CDR3 is TGCAGTGCCACAGTTTCTAGCGGGAGTGGTACGCAGTATTTT. Translating gives CSATVSSGSGTQYF.

This clonotype was recorded a few times. The CDR3 DNA follows: TGTGCCAGCAGTCAGAGACCGACTGAAGCTTTCTTT. It is translated as CASSQRPTEAFF. The chain employs TRBV12-3 or TRBV12-4 and TRBJ1-1; D gene unclear. CDR3 size: 12 residues. Trimming took off 5 bases at V and 5 bases at J, with 9 bases between the two ends.

In this sample, this clonotype turned up a few times. The chain uses TRBV28 and TRBJ1-1; D call uncertain. Germline assignment: CDR1 MDHEN and CDR2 SYDVKM. CDR3 length equals 12 residues. V was cut by 4 bases and J by 8 bases, with 11 bases left in between. CDR3 in DNA: TGTGCCAGCAGTTCCGAGCCCCACGAAGCTTTCTTT. This encodes CASSSEPHEAFF. The whole variable domain, remainder taken from reference TRBV28 and TRBJ1-1, is DVKVTQSSRYLVKRTGEKVFLECVQDMDHENMFWYRQDPGLGLRLIYFSYDVKMKEKGDIPEGYSVSREKKERFSLILESASTNQTSMYLCASSSEPHEAFFGQGTRLTVV.

This clonotype appeared a few times. The rearrangement uses TRBV25-1 and TRBJ1-2, with TRBD1 matching over 8 bases. CDR3 length equals 18 residues. Germline loops: CDR1 MGHDK, CDR2 SYGVNS. J lost 5 bases, V lost 4 bases, and 18 bases had no gene match. The CDR3 reads CASSGWDRTTVTLYGYTF. CDR3 nucleotides: TGTGCCAGCAGTGGCTGGGACAGGACAACGGTTACACTATATGGCTACACCTTC.

The chain couples TRBV10-3 to TRBJ1-6; 9 bases map to TRBD1. Germline V gene data show CDR1 as ENHRY and CDR2 as SYGVKD. CDR3 size: 17 residues. V was pared by 2 bases and J by 10 bases, with 12 bases of the junction left unmatched. CDR3 nucleotide sequence: TGTGCCATCAGTGAGACTCCCACGGGACAGGGACGGTCACCCCTCCACTTT. Its translation is CAISETPTGQGRSPLHF.

This chain links TRBV11-2 with TRBJ2-1; no definite D call. The CDR3 sequence is 12 residues long. In germline, CDR1 is SGHAT, CDR2 FQNNGV. With 1 base removed from V and 13 bases from J, the gap between germline ends came to 11 bases. CDR3 bases: TGTGCCAGCAGCTTAGTTCGGGCCATACAGTTCTTC. It codes for CASSLVRAIQFF.

The sample holds a few counts of this clonotype. The rearrangement joins TRBV7-2 to TRBJ2-1; maybe TRBD2 (5 bases). CDR3 length: 14 amino acids. The ends were cut back, 5 bases at V and 5 bases at J, with 13 bases in the middle. In germline, CDR1 is SGHTA, CDR2 FQGNSA. CDR3 sequence (DNA): TGTGCCAGCAGCCCGAGGGTCGGGAACAATGAGCAGTTCTTC. Translating gives CASSPRVGNNEQFF. Full variable domain (rest looked up from reference TRBV7-2 and TRBJ2-1): GAGVSQSPSNKVTEKGKDVELRCDPISGHTALYWYRQSLGQGLEFLIYFQGNSAPDKSGLPSDRFSAERTGGSVSTLTIQRTQQEDSAVYLCASSPRVGNNEQFFGPGTRLTVL.

The chain links TRBV20-1 to TRBJ1-2; 7 positions match TRBD1. Germline V lookup: CDR1 DFQATT, CDR2 SNEGSKA (reference sequence). The CDR3 sequence is 16 residues long. Trimming took 5 bases from V and 3 from J; bases not matched to a gene: 15. The CDR3 DNA is TGCAGTGCTTCTCGGACAGGAGGAGCCCCCTACTATGGCTACACCTTC. This translates into CSASRTGGAPYYGYTF.

The chain has TRBV5-1 and TRBJ2-3; 10 positions agree with TRBD2. This CDR3 has 17 residues. The germline CDR1 and CDR2 sequences are SGHRS and YFSETQ. After removal of 4 bases from V and 0 bases from J, the junction contained 8 bases not matched to a gene. In DNA form, the CDR3 reads TGCGCCAGCAGCGGTAGGAGCGGGGGGGCCAGCACAGATACGCAGTATTTT. The encoded protein is CASSGRSGGASTDTQYF.

This clonotype was observed a few times. This chain links TRBV12-3 or TRBV12-4 with TRBJ2-3, with TRBD2 matching 8 bases. Unmatched junction bases numbered 7, after V lost 3 bases and J lost 5 bases. The CDR3 covers 15 residues. This chain's CDR3 is CASSLGGRSGDTQYF. DNA of the CDR3: TGTGCCAGCAGTTTGGGCGGGAGGTCAGGAGATACGCAGTATTTT.

This clonotype has a handful of counts. The CDR3 sequence: CAISPDGIYGYTF. Here the CDR3 DNA reads TGTGCCATCAGCCCGGACGGGATCTATGGCTACACCTTC. The chain carries TRBV10-3 and TRBJ1-2, with D unresolved. The V gene's germline CDR1 is ENHRY and CDR2 SYGVKD. Trimming took 6 bases from V and 4 from J, leaving 12 bases between them. The CDR3 is 13 residues long.

There are a few counts of this clonotype. The V and J genes are TRBV10-3 and TRBJ1-5, with D unresolved. Per germline, CDR1 ENHRY and CDR2 SYGVKD. The V end lost 3 bases, the J end lost 6 bases, and 18 bases lay between the germline ends. This CDR3 has 16 residues. The CDR3 coding sequence is TGTGCCATCAGTGAACGGTCCACATCCAGCGGTCAGCCCCAGCATTTT. Translating gives CAISERSTSSGQPQHF.

The chain recombines TRBV6-5 with TRBJ2-1, with no clear D. The CDR3 is 16 residues long. V was trimmed by 5 bases and J by 2 bases, leaving 16 bases between them. Per the germline V gene, CDR1 is MNHEY and CDR2 is SVGAGI. The CDR3 is CASSSFGSKPYNEQFF. For the CDR3, the DNA is TGTGCCAGCAGTAGCTTTGGTTCCAAACCCTACAATGAGCAGTTCTTC.

This clonotype occurred a few times. The rearrangement joins TRBV6-6 to TRBJ1-1; D not resolved. V lost 4 bases and J 4 bases, leaving 10 bases between the germline ends. The germline V gene encodes CDR1 MNHNY and CDR2 SVGAGI (reference sequence). The CDR3 is 13 amino acids. CDR3 DNA sequence: TGTGCCAGCAGTTTATTAGTAGGCACTGAAGCTTTCTTT. Encoded protein: CASSLLVGTEAFF.

This clonotype occurred a few times. The chain is built from TRBV20-1 and TRBJ2-3, with TRBD2 matching 7 bases. Germline CDR1 DFQATT, CDR2 SNEGSKA (reference sequence). J was trimmed by 2 bases and V by 5 bases; bases with no gene match: 7. This CDR3 region has 14 residues. CDR3 in DNA: TGCAGTGCTGGGACTACCGTGAACACAGATACGCAGTATTTT. Encoded protein: CSAGTTVNTDTQYF.

The J gene is TRBJ1-1, the V gene TRBV5-1; TRBD1 matches 11 bases. The junction had 8 bases not matched to a gene; V was cut back by 0 bases and J by 10 bases. The CDR3 spans 15 residues. Germline CDR1 and CDR2: SGHRS and YFSETQ. CDR3 loop: CASSLGHGQGAGAFF. CDR3 nucleotides: TGCGCCAGCAGCTTGGGCCATGGACAGGGGGCTGGAGCTTTCTTT.

This clonotype was detected a few times. The rearrangement links TRBV7-9 to TRBJ2-4, with 8 bases fitting TRBD2. The DNA end favors TRBJ2-7, so the J call may be wrong. The germline CDR1 and CDR2 sequences are SEHNR and FQNEAQ (reference sequence). The CDR3 has 15 residues. In DNA, the CDR3 is TGTGCCAGCAGCAGTTCAAGCGGGAGTGACTACGAGCAGTACTTC. Protein sequence: CASSSSSGSDYEQYF.

This clonotype was detected only a few times. This chain connects TRBV4-1 to TRBJ2-1; TRBD2 agrees at 10 bases. The CDR3 consists of 17 residues. Trimming cost V 5 bases and J 7 bases; bases outside gene matches: 14. Germline CDR1 and CDR2: MGHRA and YSYEKL. The CDR3 sequence: CASSLSPTSGAGNEQFF. CDR3 DNA sequence: TGCGCCAGCAGCTTATCCCCCACTAGCGGGGCCGGAAATGAGCAGTTCTTC.

V and J are TRBV27 and TRBJ1-1; weak D call: TRBD1 (6 bases). V lost 10 bases and J lost 2, with 11 bases in between. This CDR3 spans 12 amino acids. From germline, CDR1 is MNHEY and CDR2 SMNVEV (reference sequence). CDR3 sequence: CATQGFNTEAFF. CDR3 coding DNA: TGTGCCACCCAGGGGTTTAACACTGAAGCTTTCTTT.

The CDR3 loop reads CASSSALSYGYTF. The CDR3 coding sequence is TGTGCCAGCAGTTCGGCCCTTTCCTATGGCTACACCTTC. This sequence joins TRBV28 and TRBJ1-2, with no clear D. CDR3 size: 13 residues. Germline V lookup: CDR1 MDHEN, CDR2 SYDVKM. The V gene lost 4 bases and the J gene lost 4 bases, with 10 bases spanning the gap.

This clonotype turned up a few times. V is TRBV10-3 and J is TRBJ2-7, with a weak D call TRBD1 (6 bases). Trimming removed 3 bases at V and 3 bases at J, with 21 bases between. The germline V gene encodes CDR1 ENHRY and CDR2 SYGVKD. The CDR3 has 17 residues. CDR3: CAISDSKLRTANYEQYF. CDR3 coding DNA: TGTGCCATCAGTGACTCGAAGCTCAGGACAGCCAACTACGAGCAGTACTTC.

This clonotype came up a few times. The chain uses TRBV4-2 and TRBJ2-5; 16 bases are a match to TRBD2. J was trimmed by 5 bases and V by 7 bases; bases with no gene match: 16. The CDR3 runs to 19 residues. CDR1 LGHNA and CDR2 YNFKEQ come from the germline V gene. DNA for the CDR3: TGTGCCAGCACCCCTATTCCGGGACTAGCGGGGGGGCGAGGTGAGACCCAGTACTTC. This codes for CASTPIPGLAGGRGETQYF.

This chain uses TRBV21-1 with TRBJ1-5; the D call TRBD1 from the table was never checked on the DNA. TRBV21-1 is given as a pseudogene. The CDR3 contains 18 residues. CDR3 nucleotides: TGTGCCAGCAGCGGCCCAACCGACAGGGGCGAGGGTTTCCAGCCCCAGCATTTT. The encoded protein is CASSGPTDRGEGFQPQHF.

The table lists this clonotype with a few counts. The rearrangement joins TRBV2 to TRBJ1-2; 7 bases align to TRBD1. V lost 8 bases, J lost 4 bases, and 7 bases stayed unmatched. The CDR3 loop spans 13 amino acids. Germline lookup yields CDR1 SNHLY and CDR2 FYNNEI. As DNA, the CDR3 is TGTGCCAGCCGGGCAGGGGGACTCTATGGCTACACCTTC. It specifies CASRAGGLYGYTF.

The rearrangement uses TRBV6-6 and TRBJ1-2; the match to TRBD1 covers 11 bases. CDR1 MNHNY and CDR2 SVGAGI come from the germline V gene (reference sequence). The CDR3 consists of 17 residues. V was clipped by 0 bases and J by 7 bases; unmatched bases: 10. CDR3 sequence: CASSYSTTDRGLRGYTF. CDR3 DNA: TGTGCCAGCAGTTACTCGACTACGGACAGGGGGCTCCGTGGCTACACCTTC.

This sequence joins TRBV20-1 and TRBJ2-5; 13 bases agree with TRBD2. The ends lost 6 bases at V and 11 bases at J; junction bases unmatched: 9. Looked up from germline, CDR1 is DFQATT and CDR2 is SNEGSKA (reference sequence). This CDR3 comprises 13 residues. The CDR3 DNA sequence: TGCAGTGCCACTAGCGGGGGGGCGAATGAGCAGTACTTC. Translation: CSATSGGANEQYF.